Listed here are 3 T cell receptor beta chains from one sample, sequenced in a study of cytomegalovirus exposure and HLA in healthy donors. PCR primers comprised 60 Vbeta and 13 Jbeta primers. Only in-frame clones appear in the TCRdb table, and some are missing; sequencing was by immunoSEQ multiplex PCR. The sample comprises roughly 100,000 clones, more than 70% of which are singletons, and 8.5% to 10% rests with the top ten. Sequencing used PBMCs. The origin of the receptors is a male donor in good health and CMV-seropositive.

The rearrangement links TRBV7-7 to TRBJ2-2; D uncertain. Germline V gene data show CDR1 as SSHAT and CDR2 as FNYEAQ (reference sequence). This CDR3 has 13 residues. V was shortened by 4 bases and J by 4 bases, with 7 bases between the two germline ends. The CDR3 DNA reads as TGTGCCAGCAGCTCCACCGGCACCGGGGAGCTGTTTTTT. It translates to CASSSTGTGELFF.

The chain couples TRBV7-2 to TRBJ1-5; D gene ambiguous. The CDR3 spans 14 residues. CDR1 is SGHTA and CDR2 is FQGNSA in the germline V gene. Trimming removed 2 bases from V and 2 bases from J, with 7 bases in between. The CDR3 reads CASSLSAGNQPQHF. The CDR3 DNA follows: TGTGCCAGCAGCTTATCCGCAGGCAATCAGCCCCAGCATTTT.

The chain uses TRBV30 and TRBJ2-3; D unclear. This CDR3 has 12 residues. V dropped 0 bases and J dropped 4 bases, with 5 bases sitting between them. Germline V gives CDR1 GTSNPN, CDR2 SVGIG (reference sequence). As DNA, the CDR3 is TGTGCCTGGAGTGTACAATCAGATACGCAGTATTTT. Protein: CAWSVQSDTQYF. The variable domain in full, completed from reference TRBV30 and TRBJ2-3, reads SQTIHQWPATLVQPVGSPLSLECTVEGTSNPNLYWYRQAAGRGLQLLFYSVGIGQISSEVPQNLSASRPQDRQFILSSKKLLLSDSGFYLCAWSVQSDTQYFGPGTRLTVL.